This passage covers 32 T cell receptor beta chains from one sample sequenced in a study of regulatory T cells in long-lasting Graves disease. Indicated time point: persistent/refractory GD, antithyroid drugs over 5 years with positive TRAb. Scientists built the TCR library using RNA that was extracted from PBMCs. Combining iRepertoire HTBI primers with Arm-PCR of CDR3 regions, the authors built TCR beta libraries. MiXCR, applied by TCRdb to the multiplex PCR reads, yields one record per CDR3 protein. Among 700,000 or so distinct CDR3 sequences, 30% were seen once, and the ten largest hold roughly 41%. The material sequenced was peripheral blood mononuclear cells (PBMCs), taken when the disease was refractory, from a patient treated with antithyroid drugs. Source of these receptors: a female donor with Graves disease.

This clonotype showed up many times. The V gene is TRBV6-1, the J gene TRBJ1-2; D is possibly TRBD1 (6 bases). Germline CDR1 MNHNS, CDR2 SASEGT. V lost 7 bases and J 4 bases, leaving 16 bases between the germline ends. The CDR3 is made up of 14 amino acids. CDR3 DNA: TGTGCCAGCAACGAGGGGGGAAATCCCTATGGCTACACCTTC. Its translation: CASNEGGNPYGYTF.

About this clonotype itself: A much larger clone lies a single base off, so this may be a read error. The chain is built from TRBV6-1 and TRBJ2-5; possibly TRBD2 for D (5 bases). This CDR3 is 12 amino acids long. Germline V gene lookup returns CDR1 MNHNS and CDR2 SASEGT. DNA for the CDR3: TGTGCCAGCAGCTCGGGGTCGGAGACCCAGCACTTC. Amino acids: CASSSGSETQHF.

The CDR3 DNA follows: TGTGCCAGCAGAGGGACAGGGAGGAATCAGCCCCAGCATTTT. It encodes CASRGTGRNQPQHF. The chain employs TRBV6-2 or TRBV6-3 and TRBJ1-5; TRBD1 agrees at 9 bases. Germline loops: CDR1 MNHEY, CDR2 SVGEGT. The trim removed 6 bases at V and 4 bases at J, leaving 4 bases unmatched. The CDR3 has 14 amino acids.

This clonotype turned up a few times. The chain couples TRBV12-3 or TRBV12-4 to TRBJ2-5; D is uncertain. The ends were cut back, 0 bases at V and 1 base at J, with 9 bases in the middle. This CDR3 is 15 amino acids long. The CDR3 coding sequence is TGTGCCAGCAGTTTAGCGGAAGCTCCCCAAGAGACCCAGTACTTC. Amino acids: CASSLAEAPQETQYF.

The chain couples TRBV25-1 to TRBJ2-7; D not resolved. Deletions cut 2 bases from V and 3 bases from J, with 8 bases between. CDR1 is MGHDK, CDR2 SYGVNS, per germline. The CDR3 has 13 amino acids. The CDR3 DNA reads as TGTGCCAGCAGTGAAGGTCAGGTCTACGAGCAGTACTTC. It yields the protein CASSEGQVYEQYF.

The chain combines TRBV3-1 with TRBJ2-2; D is ambiguous. V was shortened by 3 bases and J by 1 base, with 9 bases between the two germline ends. Per germline, CDR1 LGHDT and CDR2 YNNKEL (reference sequence). CDR3 length: 15 amino acids. CDR3 in DNA: TGTGCCAGCAGCCATCGGCTAGGGAACACCGGGGAGCTGTTTTTT. This codes for CASSHRLGNTGELFF.

V is TRBV20-1 and J is TRBJ2-7; 9 bases agree with TRBD2. This CDR3 is 15 amino acids long. The ends lost 1 base at V and 0 bases at J; junction bases unmatched: 4. In germline, CDR1 is DFQATT, CDR2 SNEGSKA (reference sequence). CDR3 region: CSARAGLAPSYEQYF. CDR3 bases: TGCAGTGCTAGAGCCGGACTAGCGCCCTCCTACGAGCAGTACTTC.

This clonotype was observed a handful of times. V gene TRBV27 combines with J gene TRBJ1-2; possible D gene TRBD1, 5 bases. Germline CDR1 and CDR2: MNHEY and SMNVEV (reference sequence). The V end lost 7 bases, the J end lost 1 base, and 22 bases lay between the germline ends. This CDR3 has 17 residues. The CDR3 nucleotides read TGTGCCAGCACTCACAAAACCAGTTCGGGGGTTAACTATGGCTACACCTTC. The encoded protein is CASTHKTSSGVNYGYTF.

The chain uses TRBV29-1 and TRBJ2-7; the match to TRBD2 covers 7 bases. The CDR3 runs 16 residues. The germline CDR1 and CDR2 sequences are SQVTM and ANQGSEA. J was trimmed by 6 bases and V by 4 bases; bases with no gene match: 18. CDR3 region: CSVGAASGGVEGEQYF. CDR3 DNA sequence: TGCAGCGTTGGGGCGGCTAGCGGAGGTGTGGAAGGCGAGCAGTACTTC.

This clonotype was seen at least ten times. The V and J genes are TRBV2 and TRBJ2-5; D remains unclear. Trimming shortened V by 4 bases and J by 0 bases, and 9 bases separated the two germline ends. The germline gives CDR1 SNHLY, CDR2 FYNNEI. The CDR3 spans 14 residues. The CDR3 here is CASSGHPNQETQYF. The CDR3 DNA is TGTGCCAGCAGTGGGCATCCAAACCAAGAGACCCAGTACTTC.

The rearrangement links TRBV13 to TRBJ1-1, with D unclear. Trimming took 1 base from V and 0 from J, leaving 9 bases between them. Per germline, CDR1 PRHDT and CDR2 FYEKMQ (reference sequence). The CDR3 length is 15 residues. The CDR3: CASSLVGSLNTEAFF. CDR3 DNA sequence: TGTGCCAGCAGCTTAGTAGGGAGCCTGAACACTGAAGCTTTCTTT.

This clonotype occurred a few times. The chain carries TRBV12-3 or TRBV12-4 and TRBJ1-1; 9 bases align to TRBD1. The CDR3 consists of 13 residues. Trimming at V came to 5 bases and at J to 11 bases, leaving 9 bases not matched to a gene. CDR3 bases: TGTGCCAGCAGTCCCACAGGGGGCGCGGCGGCTTTCTTT. This sequence encodes CASSPTGGAAAFF.

The chain links TRBV5-1 to TRBJ2-7, with D perhaps assigned TRBD1 or TRBD2 (5 bases each). This CDR3 is built from 14 residues. Germline values: CDR1 SGHRS, CDR2 YFSETQ. V was shortened by 5 bases and J by 6 bases, with 18 bases between the two germline ends. The chain's CDR3 is CASRGDPGSSEQYF. The CDR3 nucleotides are TGCGCCAGCAGAGGGGATCCGGGAAGTTCCGAGCAGTACTTC. Based on the CDR3 plus reference TRBV5-1 and TRBJ2-7, the full variable domain is KAGVTQTPRYLIKTRGQQVTLSCSPISGHRSVSWYQQTPGQGLQFLFEYFSETQRNKGNFPGRFSGRQFSNSRSEMNVSTLELGDSALYLCASRGDPGSSEQYFGPGTRLTVT.

This clonotype was seen at least ten times. The chain has TRBV27 and TRBJ1-1; D might be TRBD1 (6 bases). The germline V gene has CDR1 MNHEY and CDR2 SMNVEV (reference sequence). Trimming pared 5 bases from V and 5 bases from J, leaving 12 bases between. The CDR3 contains 13 residues. CDR3 amino acids: CASSADRKTEAFF. In DNA form, the CDR3 reads TGTGCCAGCAGTGCTGACAGGAAGACTGAAGCTTTCTTT.

On this clonotype: This CDR3 is missing its conserved last phenylalanine or tryptophan, likely due to a read error. The genes are TRBV6-1 and TRBJ1-2, with a tentative D call TRBD1 (6 bases). The V gene lost 7 bases and the J gene lost 5 bases, with 14 bases spanning the gap. The germline V gene encodes CDR1 MNHNS and CDR2 SASEGT. The CDR3 loop spans 13 amino acids. The CDR3 is CASIPTGYYGYTL. The DNA for the CDR3 is TGTGCCAGCATCCCCACAGGGTATTATGGCTACACCCTC.

This clonotype was found a few times. The V call is TRBV30, the J call TRBJ1-1; 9 bases are shared with TRBD1. Trimming removed 2 bases from V and 1 base from J; junction bases left unmatched: 5. CDR1 is GTSNPN, CDR2 SVGIG, per germline (reference sequence). The CDR3 is 15 residues long. CDR3 amino acids: CAWSKGTGRNTEAFF. DNA for the CDR3: TGTGCCTGGAGTAAAGGGACAGGGCGGAACACTGAAGCTTTCTTT.

The chain recombines TRBV6-1 with TRBJ2-6; tentative D call: TRBD1 (6 bases). This CDR3 spans 18 amino acids. V lost 6 bases, J lost 0 bases, and 18 bases lay in between. CDR1 is MNHNS, CDR2 SASEGT, per germline. The DNA for the CDR3 is TGTGCCAGCAGGAGAAGGGACAAGGATCGCTCTGGGGCCAACGTCCTGACTTTC. Its protein is CASRRRDKDRSGANVLTF.

This clonotype was counted only a few times. V and J are TRBV6-1 and TRBJ2-2; unclear D gene. Germline V gene data show CDR1 as MNHNS and CDR2 as SASEGT. V was pared by 2 bases and J by 3 bases, with 13 bases between. The CDR3 covers 16 residues. CDR3 DNA sequence: TGTGCCAGCAGTGAATATTCGGCCAGACACACCGGGGAGCTGTTTTTT. Its protein is CASSEYSARHTGELFF.

In its sample, this clonotype was seen many times. The rearrangement links TRBV28 to TRBJ1-6, with D possibly TRBD1 on 5 matching bases. Trimming shortened V by 6 bases and J by 2 bases, and 8 bases separated the two germline ends. This CDR3 comprises 14 residues. CDR1 MDHEN and CDR2 SYDVKM come from the germline V gene. The chain's CDR3 is CASRGGTYNSPLHF. The CDR3 bases are TGTGCCAGCAGGGGGGGGACCTATAATTCACCCCTCCACTTT.

At least ten counts were recorded for this clonotype. This chain uses TRBV11-2 with TRBJ1-2, with D perhaps matching TRBD1 (5 bases). Germline V gives CDR1 SGHAT, CDR2 FQNNGV. Trimming took 6 bases from V and 2 from J, leaving 22 bases between them. The length of the CDR3 is 17 residues. The CDR3: CASRRYQTEQNNYGYTF. CDR3 sequence (DNA): TGTGCCAGCAGACGTTATCAGACAGAACAAAACAACTATGGCTACACCTTC.

The chain couples TRBV12-3 or TRBV12-4 to TRBJ2-5; TRBD2 aligns across 10 bases. The trim removed 10 bases at V and 2 bases at J, leaving 10 bases unmatched. CDR3 size: 15 residues. The CDR3 nucleotides read TGTGCCAACAGGTCCTCACTAGCGGGGCAAGAGACCCAGTACTTC. As protein: CANRSSLAGQETQYF.

Only a few counts were recorded for this clonotype. V gene TRBV6-9 combines with J gene TRBJ1-4; D call uncertain. Germline CDR1 reads MNHGY; CDR2 reads SVAAGI. CDR3 length: 15 residues. The V gene lost 3 bases and the J gene lost 5 bases, with 13 bases spanning the gap. CDR3 protein: CASSYSNPDNEKLFF. The CDR3 DNA reads as TGTGCCAGCAGTTACAGTAATCCTGACAATGAAAAACTGTTTTTT.

This clonotype came up a few times. V and J are TRBV19 and TRBJ1-2; maybe TRBD1 (6 bases). The CDR3 loop spans 14 amino acids. Trimming left V 7 bases short and J 4 bases short, with 16 bases between. The V gene's germline CDR1 is LNHDA and CDR2 SQIVND (reference sequence). The CDR3 DNA follows: TGTGCCAGTAACCAGGGGATAAGTGTCTATGGCTACACCTTC. Its translation: CASNQGISVYGYTF.

At least ten counts were recorded for this clonotype. The J gene is TRBJ1-2, the V gene TRBV12-3 or TRBV12-4, with TRBD1 as a possible D gene (6 bases). CDR3 length: 15 residues. V shed 3 bases and J shed 2 bases, with 13 bases lying between them. The CDR3 region is CASSFGGRLNYGYTF. The CDR3, as DNA: TGTGCCAGCAGTTTCGGGGGCAGGCTAAACTATGGCTACACCTTC.

This rearrangement joins TRBV20-1 to TRBJ2-5, with TRBD2 matching 7 bases. Germline loops: CDR1 DFQATT, CDR2 SNEGSKA (reference sequence). This CDR3 has 13 amino acids. The J segment lost 5 bases and the V segment lost 3 bases, leaving 6 bases of the junction unmatched. The CDR3 is CSASKTAGETQYF. The CDR3 coding sequence is TGCAGTGCTAGTAAGACAGCGGGGGAGACCCAGTACTTC.

Only a few counts were recorded for this clonotype. The V gene is TRBV29-1, the J gene TRBJ2-7; 13 bases are shared with TRBD2. This CDR3 is 14 amino acids long. Germline CDR1 and CDR2: SQVTM and ANQGSEA. The trim removed 4 bases at V and 2 bases at J, leaving 2 bases unmatched. For the CDR3, the DNA is TGCAGCGTTGTTGGGACTAGCGGGACCTACGAGCAGTACTTC. Translation gives CSVVGTSGTYEQYF.

This clonotype was picked up a small number of times. This sequence joins TRBV11-2 and TRBJ2-7; 11 nucleotides align to TRBD2. With V trimmed by 6 bases and J by 7 bases, 11 bases remained unmatched. Germline assignment: CDR1 SGHAT and CDR2 FQNNGV. The length of the CDR3 is 15 residues. CDR3 bases: TGTGCCAGCAGTGAATCATTAGCGGGAGGGGGTGAGCAGTACTTC. It translates to CASSESLAGGGEQYF.

The CDR3 loop reads CASRATGNGSPLHF. The CDR3 DNA sequence: TGTGCCAGCAGAGCAACAGGGAACGGTTCACCCCTCCACTTT. The rearrangement links TRBV25-1 to TRBJ1-6; perhaps TRBD1 as D (6 bases). The germline V gene has CDR1 MGHDK and CDR2 SYGVNS. V lost 6 bases, J lost 9 bases, and 15 bases lay in between. This CDR3 is 14 amino acids long.

This chain uses TRBV5-1 with TRBJ2-1; 13 positions match TRBD2. With V trimmed by 2 bases and J by 1 base, 3 bases remained unmatched. Germline lookup yields CDR1 SGHRS and CDR2 YFSETQ. The CDR3 runs 17 residues. In DNA, the CDR3 is TGCGCCAGCAGCTTTGGACTAGCGGGAGAGTCCTACAATGAGCAGTTCTTC. Its protein is CASSFGLAGESYNEQFF.

The chain carries TRBV14 and TRBJ2-7, with 11 bases that match TRBD2. The V gene's germline CDR1 is SGHDN and CDR2 FVKESK. The CDR3 consists of 13 residues. V shed 8 bases and J 2 bases; nucleotides not matched to a gene: 2. Here the CDR3 DNA reads TGTGCCAGCCTAGCGGGAGGAGCCTACGAGCAGTACTTC. Amino acids: CASLAGGAYEQYF.

The chain couples TRBV4-2 to TRBJ2-7, with 12 bases fitting TRBD2. Germline V gives CDR1 LGHNA, CDR2 YNFKEQ. V trimming: 0 bases; J trimming: 7 bases; junction bases outside the gene matches: 7. This CDR3 comprises 16 residues. The CDR3 loop is CASSQEASGRAWEQYF. The CDR3 nucleotides are TGTGCCAGCAGCCAAGAAGCTAGCGGGAGGGCCTGGGAGCAGTACTTC.

This clonotype was observed a handful of times. The chain employs TRBV10-3 and TRBJ1-5; no definite D call. Germline V lookup: CDR1 ENHRY, CDR2 SYGVKD. The V gene lost 3 bases and the J gene lost 7 bases, with 10 bases spanning the gap. The length of the CDR3 is 13 residues. CDR3 residues: CAISDGVYQPQHF. The CDR3 bases are TGTGCCATCAGTGATGGCGTGTACCAGCCCCAGCATTTT.